This is a list of T cell receptor beta chains from one sample in a study of vaccination and CD4 T cells after COVID-19. These receptors are not linked to any known antigen. TCRdb analysed the PCR reads with MiXCR anew, one entry per CDR3 protein. The sample yields 22,000 or so distinct CDR3 sequences, around half seen once. Material for sequencing was CD4+ T cells from blood, cultured in vitro. All receptors come from a human donor who had recovered from COVID-19. CDR3s include the opening cysteine and the closing phenylalanine or tryptophan.

TRBV20-1 CSARPYTGWETQYF
TRBV7-9 CASSPLSTEAFF
TRBV28 CASSNLLGKLFF
TRBV28 CASRRQFPNQPQHF
TRBV2 CASSGNSGAQETQYF
TRBV11-2 CASSLDFGEQYF
TRBV7-9 CASSFDTNNSPLHF
TRBV12-3/TRBV12-4 CASSLLLAGALTQETQYF
TRBV6-1 CASSDLAGDFTDTQYF
TRBV6-5 CASSYGDSGGVLEQFF
TRBV19 CASSASGAGTQYF
TRBV6-2/TRBV6-3 CASSYWGAQPPEQYF
TRBV20-1 CSARGGSNTGELFF
TRBV6-2/TRBV6-3 CASSPPENTQYF
TRBV6-1 CASISRQGYNYGYTF
TRBV5-1 CASNAGSTEAFF
TRBV19 CASHENSNQPQHF
TRBV6-1 CASSHYPQGTSIPQPQHF
TRBV4-2 CASQGYEAATGELFF
TRBV27 CASSLFANTEAFF
TRBV10-3 CAISGQGVAFF
TRBV7-9 CASSNSAGGNTGELFF
TRBV7-6 CASSSQGGTEAFF
TRBV5-1 CASSGTANTEAFF
TRBV18 CASSPPSTGSYEQYF
TRBV2 CASRGTSGRPQETQYF
TRBV21-1 CASTHIRRTGTTEAFF
TRBV7-9 CASSLDRGLSSYNEQFF
TRBV11-3 CASSLESRGYEQYF
TRBV7-9 CASSPYRGRLSTEAFF
TRBV20-1 CSTPGLADEQYF
TRBV20-1 CSARYGRQAETQYF
TRBV19 CASSIVRANTGELFF
TRBV5-1 CASSSGDNQPQHF
TRBV7-2 CASSGTGTAETQYF
TRBV7-9 CASSFDSSHNEQYF
TRBV15 CATREDRGGYEQYF
TRBV20-1 CSATPRGFTYEQYF
TRBV5-1 CASSLGVSYEQYF
TRBV7-2 CASSLVGDSGNTIYF